The 22 T cell receptor beta chains below all came from one sample that was sequenced in a study of blood T cells in healthy people across ages. Then a second PCR, running about 6 to 12 cycles, was carried out with a sample-barcoded 5' primer and a J-beta primer mix. TCRdb recomputed calls from the 5' RACE reads with MiXCR, one row per CDR3 protein. The table has some 800,000 distinct CDR3 sequences, 20% to 25% seen once. These same data were also listed under a study on T cells of mothers and their children.

Source material: blood. These receptors all come from a boy younger than 18 in good health.

The chain carries TRBV13 and TRBJ2-2; 7 nucleotides line up with TRBD2. Per germline, CDR1 PRHDT and CDR2 FYEKMQ (reference sequence). This CDR3 region has 15 residues. V dropped 5 bases and J dropped 7; count of bases not matched to a gene: 10. The CDR3 coding sequence is TGTGCCAGCAGCCCATTGACTAGCCCCGGCGGGGAGCTGTTTTTT. Translating it yields CASSPLTSPGGELFF.

This chain uses TRBV6-2 or TRBV6-3 with TRBJ2-2; 7 nucleotides agree with TRBD1. Germline V gene sequence: CDR1 MNHEY, CDR2 SVGEGT. This CDR3 comprises 16 residues. The J segment lost 0 bases and the V segment lost 6 bases, leaving 7 bases of the junction unmatched. In DNA form, the CDR3 reads TGTGCCAGCAGGGGTGGACAGGCAGCGAACACCGGGGAGCTGTTTTTT. Residues: CASRGGQAANTGELFF.

The rearrangement joins TRBV20-1 to TRBJ1-2, with unresolved D. The CDR3 totals 13 residues. Trimming removed 6 bases from V and 0 bases from J, with 11 bases in between. CDR1 is DFQATT and CDR2 is SNEGSKA in the germline V gene (reference sequence). The CDR3 loop reads CSATDHPNYGYTF. The CDR3 region has the DNA TGCAGTGCCACGGACCACCCTAACTATGGCTACACCTTC.

The chain joins TRBV29-1 to TRBJ2-3; D possibly corresponds to TRBD2 (6 bases). V was pared by 1 base and J by 8 bases, with 13 bases between. Germline V lookup: CDR1 SQVTM, CDR2 ANQGSEA. The length of the CDR3 is 13 residues. CDR3 nucleotides: TGCAGCGTTGAAGGCGGGACCATCGGTACGCAGTATTTT. Translated, it gives CSVEGGTIGTQYF.

The chain combines TRBV7-2 with TRBJ1-2, with a weak D call TRBD1 (5 bases). The germline CDR1 and CDR2 sequences are SGHTA and FQGNSA. The CDR3 is 13 amino acids. V was clipped by 8 bases and J by 8 bases, with 18 bases between them. CDR3 sequence reads: CASAMTGTWGYTF. CDR3 DNA: TGTGCCAGCGCCATGACGGGGACTTGGGGCTACACCTTC. The whole variable domain, filled in from reference TRBV7-2 and TRBJ1-2, reads GAGVSQSPSNKVTEKGKDVELRCDPISGHTALYWYRQSLGQGLEFLIYFQGNSAPDKSGLPSDRFSAERTGGSVSTLTIQRTQQEDSAVYLCASAMTGTWGYTFGSGTRLTVV.

This clonotype was observed at least ten times. The chain joins TRBV6-5 to TRBJ2-1; 9 positions match TRBD2. Near its end, the DNA agrees better with TRBJ2-5, so the J call may be wrong. CDR3 length: 15 amino acids. Germline V gene sequence: CDR1 MNHEY, CDR2 SVGAGI. CDR3 sequence: CASSYVAGDEETQYF. The CDR3 nucleotides are TGTGCCAGCAGTTATGTAGCGGGAGATGAAGAGACCCAGTACTTC.

This chain uses TRBV6-2 or TRBV6-3 with TRBJ1-6, with D unresolved. Germline loops: CDR1 MNHEY, CDR2 SVGEGT. There are 11 residues in the CDR3. V lost 5 bases and J lost 7, with 3 bases in between. This CDR3 is CASSKNSPLHF. The CDR3 DNA reads as TGTGCCAGCAGTAAGAATTCACCCCTCCACTTT.

This clonotype was seen a few times. V usage is TRBV4-3 and J usage is TRBJ1-1; no clear D gene. CDR3 length: 15 amino acids. Trimming cost V 0 bases and J 5 bases, with 13 bases left between them. Germline CDR1 LGHNA, CDR2 YSLEER. Here the CDR3 reads CASSQDRPPRTEAFF. The CDR3 region has the DNA TGCGCCAGCAGCCAAGATCGACCACCGAGAACTGAAGCTTTCTTT.

This clonotype has just a few counts. The chain has TRBV2 and TRBJ1-6; D gene unclear. The V end lost 2 bases, the J end lost 6 bases, and 8 bases lay between the germline ends. The length of the CDR3 is 14 residues. Germline V gene sequence: CDR1 SNHLY, CDR2 FYNNEI. The CDR3 region has the DNA TGTGCCAGCAGTGAATACAGCATTAATTCACCCCTCCACTTT. This gives the protein CASSEYSINSPLHF.

The chain has TRBV6-2 or TRBV6-3 and TRBJ2-3; 9 bases are a match to TRBD2. V lost 6 bases and J lost 1; bases outside the gene matches: 8. Germline CDR1 reads MNHEY; CDR2 reads SVGEGT. The CDR3 runs to 16 residues. CDR3 bases: TGTGCCAGCAGCCAGGGACTAGCACTGGGCACAGATACGCAGTATTTT. This gives the protein CASSQGLALGTDTQYF.

The V gene is TRBV30, the J gene TRBJ1-5; tentative D call: TRBD1 (6 bases). Per germline, CDR1 GTSNPN and CDR2 SVGIG (reference sequence). V was trimmed by 1 base and J by 0 bases, leaving 22 bases between them. The CDR3 loop spans 19 amino acids. The CDR3 DNA reads TGTGCCTGGAGTGACGACAACAGGGCCCCAATCTATAGCAATCAGCCCCAGCATTTT. Its translation is CAWSDDNRAPIYSNQPQHF.

This sequence joins TRBV7-3 and TRBJ2-7; weak D call: TRBD2 (5 bases). The better agreement between TRBJ2-1 and the DNA end casts doubt on the J call. The V gene's germline CDR1 is SGHTA and CDR2 FQGTGA. CDR3 length: 16 amino acids. CDR3 residues: CASSLGVGVSYNEQFF. The CDR3 DNA reads as TGTGCCAGCAGCTTAGGGGTGGGAGTATCGTACAATGAGCAGTTCTTC.

This rearrangement joins TRBV18 to TRBJ2-1, with TRBD2 identical over 10 bases. Unmatched junction bases numbered 5, after V lost 0 bases and J lost 3 bases. Germline V gene lookup returns CDR1 KGHSH and CDR2 LQKENI. This CDR3 spans 17 amino acids. CDR3 protein: CASSPPASGSNYNEQFF. CDR3 nucleotides: TGTGCCAGCTCACCACCGGCTAGCGGGAGTAACTACAATGAGCAGTTCTTC.

This clonotype was recorded a few times. The chain uses TRBV7-9 and TRBJ1-4; tentative D call: TRBD1 (5 bases). This CDR3 is 15 amino acids long. Germline V lookup: CDR1 SEHNR, CDR2 FQNEAQ (reference sequence). The ends were cut back, 2 bases at V and 6 bases at J, with 13 bases in the middle. The CDR3 is CASSLRLGTDEKLFF. CDR3 in DNA: TGTGCCAGCAGCTTACGTTTAGGGACGGATGAAAAACTGTTTTTT.

The sample holds a few counts of this clonotype. The V call is TRBV21-1, the J call TRBJ2-3; TRBD2 is taken as the D call from the table, unchecked against the DNA. TRBV21-1 has pseudogene status. The CDR3 covers 20 residues. CDR3 nucleotide sequence: TGTGCCAGCAGCAATGAGGAGGGGACTAGCGGGATAAGGGGCACAGATACGCAGTATTTT. Translated, it gives CASSNEEGTSGIRGTDTQYF.

CDR3 residues: CASRLSGTGGGFEQFF. The CDR3 DNA reads TGTGCCAGCAGGCTTAGTGGGACTGGCGGGGGGTTTGAGCAGTTCTTC. The chain joins TRBV7-2 to TRBJ2-1, with TRBD2 matching 8 bases. The V segment lost 6 bases and the J segment 9 bases; nucleotides outside the gene matches: 16. Per the germline V gene, CDR1 is SGHTA and CDR2 is FQGNSA. The CDR3 loop spans 16 amino acids.

The rearrangement links TRBV5-6 to TRBJ2-7; D is possibly TRBD2 (6 bases). The V gene lost 4 bases and the J gene lost 3 bases, with 17 bases spanning the gap. The germline CDR1 and CDR2 sequences are SGHDT and YYEEEE. There are 15 residues in the CDR3. CDR3 in amino acids: CASSGGWDQIYEQYF. The CDR3 nucleotides read TGTGCCAGCAGCGGGGGGTGGGACCAGATCTACGAGCAGTACTTC.

Points on this clonotype: Compared with germline, one end of the junction differs, possibly owing to a read error. The CDR3 here is CSTRVYGYEQYF. The DNA for the CDR3 is TGCAGTACTAGAGTCTATGGGTACGAGCAGTACTTC. The rearrangement links TRBV20-1 to TRBJ2-7, with a possible D match to TRBD2 (5 bases). This CDR3 is 12 amino acids long. CDR1 DFQATT and CDR2 SNEGSKA come from the germline V gene (reference sequence).

The chain links TRBV5-1 to TRBJ2-5; tentative D call: TRBD1 (5 bases). CDR1 and CDR2 from the germline V gene are SGHRS and YFSETQ. This CDR3 spans 15 amino acids. The V end lost 4 bases, the J end lost 5 bases, and 18 bases lay between the germline ends. As DNA, the CDR3 is TGCGCCAGCAGCCGGGTACAGGTCAGTTATGAGACCCAGTACTTC. Protein: CASSRVQVSYETQYF. Full variable domain (outside the CDR3, taken from reference TRBV5-1 and TRBJ2-5): KAGVTQTPRYLIKTRGQQVTLSCSPISGHRSVSWYQQTPGQGLQFLFEYFSETQRNKGNFPGRFSGRQFSNSRSEMNVSTLELGDSALYLCASSRVQVSYETQYFGPGTRLLVL.

This clonotype occurred a few times. The V and J genes are TRBV20-1 and TRBJ2-3; D not resolved. The germline CDR1 and CDR2 sequences are DFQATT and SNEGSKA (reference sequence). V dropped 5 bases and J dropped 1 base, with 19 bases sitting between them. The CDR3 runs 16 residues. The CDR3 bases are TGCAGTGCTTCACCGGCAGGCCTCGCAGGCACAGATACGCAGTATTTT. Translated, it gives CSASPAGLAGTDTQYF.

This clonotype was observed a handful of times. The chain is built from TRBV7-9 and TRBJ1-2; D not certain. Trimming pared 5 bases from V and 4 bases from J, leaving 8 bases between. Germline V gene lookup returns CDR1 SEHNR and CDR2 FQNEAQ (reference sequence). The CDR3 length is 12 residues. CDR3 amino acids: CASSPDVYGYTF. CDR3 nucleotides: TGTGCCAGCAGCCCGGATGTCTATGGCTACACCTTC.

The chain joins TRBV4-3 to TRBJ1-1, with D perhaps matching TRBD1 (6 bases). Trimming took 0 bases from V and 2 from J, leaving 13 bases between them. This CDR3 is built from 16 residues. Germline V CDR1 and CDR2: LGHNA, YSLEER. As DNA, the CDR3 is TGCGCCAGCAGCCAAGATCGGAGCAGGGGAAACACTGAAGCTTTCTTT. Protein product: CASSQDRSRGNTEAFF.